The 9 T cell receptor beta chains below all came from one sample that was sequenced in a study of Ad26.COV2.S vaccination and SARS-CoV-2 variants. The table came from immunoSEQ multiplex PCR; TCRdb's copy has only in-frame clones and leaves some out. In the table there are around 370,000 clones, about 90% of which are singletons. The starting material was peripheral blood, obtained after recovery from COVID-19. The receptors originated from a human donor who had recovered from COVID-19.

The chain links TRBV7-9 to TRBJ2-1, with D possibly being TRBD1 (6 bases). V was trimmed by 1 base and J by 4 bases, leaving 14 bases between them. CDR1 is SEHNR, CDR2 FQNEAQ, per germline (reference sequence). The CDR3 runs 16 residues. The CDR3 reads CASSLGRNRVYNEQFF. CDR3 DNA sequence: TGTGCCAGCAGCTTAGGAAGGAACAGGGTATACAATGAGCAGTTCTTC. Variable domain in full (rest from reference TRBV7-9 and TRBJ2-1): DTGVSQNPRHKITKRGQNVTFRCDPISEHNRLYWYRQTLGQGPEFLTYFQNEAQLEKSRLLSDRFSAERPKGSFSTLEIQRTEQGDSAMYLCASSLGRNRVYNEQFFGPGTRLTVL.

The chain couples TRBV5-6 to TRBJ2-3; D uncertain. The CDR3 runs 13 residues. Trimming left V 1 base short and J 5 bases short, with 8 bases between. In germline, CDR1 is SGHDT, CDR2 YYEEEE. CDR3 amino acids: CASSLSARDTQYF. CDR3 in DNA: TGTGCCAGCAGCTTGAGTGCAAGAGATACGCAGTATTTT.

The V call is TRBV10-3, the J call TRBJ2-3; no firm D call. Germline V gives CDR1 ENHRY, CDR2 SYGVKD. Trimming removed 4 bases from V and 0 bases from J, with 8 bases in between. The CDR3 has 14 residues. The CDR3 protein is CAISGTLSTDTQYF. CDR3 DNA: TGTGCCATCAGTGGGACCTTAAGCACAGATACGCAGTATTTT.

CDR3: CSAREHPEAFF. As DNA, the CDR3 is TGCAGTGCTAGAGAACACCCGGAAGCTTTCTTT. The chain uses TRBV20-1 and TRBJ1-1; D unresolved. V gave up 0 bases and J gave up 8 bases, with 7 bases separating them. CDR1 is DFQATT and CDR2 is SNEGSKA in the germline V gene (reference sequence). The CDR3 has 11 residues.

The chain recombines TRBV7-9 with TRBJ1-2, with D possibly matching TRBD1 (5 bases). The CDR3 is 17 residues long. Germline lookup yields CDR1 SEHNR and CDR2 FQNEAQ (reference sequence). Trimming took off 5 bases at V and 2 bases at J, with 21 bases between the two ends. CDR3 in DNA: TGTGCCAGCAGCGACACCCAAACAGGTTCGGGAAACTATGGCTACACCTTC. Protein sequence: CASSDTQTGSGNYGYTF.

The chain links TRBV27 to TRBJ1-6; 8 positions match TRBD1. This CDR3 contains 13 residues. Germline loops: CDR1 MNHEY, CDR2 SMNVEV (reference sequence). The V segment lost 6 bases and the J segment 9 bases; nucleotides outside the gene matches: 4. CDR3 in amino acids: CASSRDRGSPLHF. The CDR3 nucleotides read TGTGCCAGCAGCCGAGACAGGGGTTCACCCCTCCACTTT.

The V call is TRBV19, the J call TRBJ1-5; no clear D. The CDR3 has 15 amino acids. V lost 3 bases and J 0 bases, leaving 9 bases between the germline ends. Germline assignment: CDR1 LNHDA and CDR2 SQIVND (reference sequence). CDR3 bases: TGTGCCAGTAGTATTCGCCGGAATAGCAATCAGCCCCAGCATTTT. It is translated as CASSIRRNSNQPQHF.

This rearrangement joins TRBV7-2 to TRBJ2-7, with TRBD1 matching 10 bases. Germline assignment: CDR1 SGHTA and CDR2 FQGNSA. The CDR3 has 15 amino acids. Trimming took 3 bases from V and 2 from J; bases not matched to a gene: 4. CDR3 in amino acids: CASSLGQGKTYEQYF. The CDR3 nucleotides are TGTGCCAGCAGCTTGGGACAGGGGAAGACCTACGAGCAGTACTTC.

This chain uses TRBV4-1 with TRBJ1-6; D uncertain. This CDR3 has 15 amino acids. Trimming removed 4 bases from V and 6 bases from J, with 13 bases in between. Germline values: CDR1 MGHRA, CDR2 YSYEKL. The CDR3 DNA reads TGCGCCAGCAGCCCGGGGAAACTCCCTAATTCACCCCTCCACTTT. Translation: CASSPGKLPNSPLHF.